This T cell receptor (beta chain) stems from a study of OX40 agonist ivuxolimab in advanced cancers. Turning to the study itself: Patient treatment consisted of intravenous ivuxolimab administration every 2 weeks at 0.01 to 10 mg/kg.

The CDR3 sequence is 15 residues long. The junction had 8 bases not matched to a gene; V was cut back by 5 bases and J by 7 bases. From germline, CDR1 is MNHNY and CDR2 SVGAGI (reference sequence). There are a few counts of this clone. What it recognizes is unknown. Assay used: immunoSEQ multiplex PCR; TCRdb lists only in-frame clones, some missing. This table holds over 80,000 clones, over 75% found once. Overall study results and limits: Among the lowest peripheral clonal expansion occurred in 0.1-3.0 mg/kg partial responders.

Individuals having autoimmune disease history or systemic immunosuppression were not enrolled. Blood sampling was done at baseline, cycle 4 day 1, and cycle 7 day 1. Specimen: CD4+ or CD8+ T cells sorted from blood, collected in a trial of the OX40 agonist ivuxolimab. This chain connects TRBV6-6 to TRBJ1-1; 12 bases align to TRBD1. The origin of this receptor is an adult with an advanced solid tumor such as melanoma, head and neck, liver or kidney cancer. CDR3 in amino acids: CASSTRDRGRDEAFF. DNA of the CDR3: TGTGCCAGCAGTACTCGGGACAGGGGGCGGGATGAAGCTTTCTTT.